The 8 T cell receptor beta chains below all came from one sample that was sequenced in a study of OX40 agonist ivuxolimab in advanced cancers. The library was obtained by the immunoSEQ multiplex PCR assay. The table was pulled from immuneACCESS by TCRdb, which kept in-frame rearrangements only. Such tables lose some clones; where checked, under half of the loss comes from unresolved V genes, and the rest has no known cause. The sample table contains roughly 67,000 clones; only one count was recorded for more than 75% of them. The ten largest clones represent 3.5% to 4.5% of the sample. Specimen: CD4+ or CD8+ T cells sorted from blood, collected in a trial of the OX40 agonist ivuxolimab. Receptors were obtained from an adult with an advanced solid tumor such as melanoma, head and neck, liver or kidney cancer.

The chain joins TRBV6-1 to TRBJ2-1; D is unresolved. The CDR3 extends over 13 amino acids. The V gene lost 5 bases and the J gene lost 7 bases, with 12 bases spanning the gap. CDR1 and CDR2 (germline): MNHNS, SASEGT. The CDR3 reads CASSRRDGNEQFF. In DNA, the CDR3 is TGTGCCAGCAGTCGAAGGGATGGGAATGAGCAGTTCTTC.

The chain carries TRBV21-1 and TRBJ1-4; the tabulated D call, TRBD1, remains unverified against the DNA. TRBV21-1 is a pseudogene. The length of the CDR3 is 15 residues. The CDR3 coding sequence is TGTGCCAGCAGCTCAGGACAGGGCCCTAATGAAAAACTGTTTTTT. Its protein product is CASSSGQGPNEKLFF.

A few counts support this clone. The chain carries TRBV7-2 and TRBJ1-5, with a weak D call TRBD1 (5 bases). V was clipped by 0 bases and J by 7 bases, with 13 bases between them. Germline values: CDR1 SGHTA, CDR2 FQGNSA. CDR3 length: 15 residues. DNA of the CDR3: TGTGCCAGCAGCTTAGCACTCGGGGGTCGGCAGCCCCAGCATTTT. Its translation: CASSLALGGRQPQHF.

V gene TRBV28 combines with J gene TRBJ2-2; D is possibly TRBD1 or TRBD2 (6 bases each). This CDR3 contains 16 residues. Germline V CDR1 and CDR2: MDHEN, SYDVKM. Trimming left V 6 bases short and J 1 base short, with 15 bases between. CDR3 sequence: CASSRYGGLNTGELFF. The CDR3 DNA is TGTGCCAGCAGCCGGTACGGGGGCCTGAACACCGGGGAGCTGTTTTTT.

This rearrangement joins TRBV10-1 to TRBJ2-3; D is uncertain. CDR1 and CDR2 from the germline V gene are WNHNN and SYGVQD (reference sequence). There are 14 residues in the CDR3. The V end was cut by 2 bases, the J end by 2 bases, with 8 bases between. CDR3 coding DNA: TGCGCCAGCAGTGAGAGCGTCGTCACAGATACGCAGTATTTT. Protein sequence: CASSESVVTDTQYF.

This chain uses TRBV7-6 with TRBJ2-5; no reliable D call. The CDR3 loop spans 14 amino acids. Germline V lookup: CDR1 SGHVS, CDR2 FNYEAQ. Trimming took 8 bases from V and 5 from J, leaving 18 bases between them. In DNA form, the CDR3 reads TGTGCCAGCTCCGCCTTTGGGGTCCGGGAGACCCAGTACTTC. Amino acid sequence: CASSAFGVRETQYF.

This rearrangement joins TRBV19 to TRBJ2-2; D is possibly TRBD2 (6 bases). Germline V CDR1 and CDR2: LNHDA, SQIVND (reference sequence). V was trimmed by 7 bases and J by 0 bases, leaving 15 bases between them. The CDR3 totals 16 residues. DNA for the CDR3: TGTGCCAGTAAACTAGCCTCATTCGCGAACACCGGGGAGCTGTTTTTT. This translates into CASKLASFANTGELFF.

The J gene is TRBJ2-2, the V gene TRBV5-4; 9 positions match TRBD1. Germline V gives CDR1 SGHNT, CDR2 YYREEE (reference sequence). The CDR3 covers 16 residues. V was pared by 4 bases and J by 4 bases, with 8 bases of the junction left unmatched. The CDR3 DNA reads TGTGCCAGCAGCAAAGGGGACAGGGTTCGCACCGGGGAGCTGTTTTTT. Its translation is CASSKGDRVRTGELFF.